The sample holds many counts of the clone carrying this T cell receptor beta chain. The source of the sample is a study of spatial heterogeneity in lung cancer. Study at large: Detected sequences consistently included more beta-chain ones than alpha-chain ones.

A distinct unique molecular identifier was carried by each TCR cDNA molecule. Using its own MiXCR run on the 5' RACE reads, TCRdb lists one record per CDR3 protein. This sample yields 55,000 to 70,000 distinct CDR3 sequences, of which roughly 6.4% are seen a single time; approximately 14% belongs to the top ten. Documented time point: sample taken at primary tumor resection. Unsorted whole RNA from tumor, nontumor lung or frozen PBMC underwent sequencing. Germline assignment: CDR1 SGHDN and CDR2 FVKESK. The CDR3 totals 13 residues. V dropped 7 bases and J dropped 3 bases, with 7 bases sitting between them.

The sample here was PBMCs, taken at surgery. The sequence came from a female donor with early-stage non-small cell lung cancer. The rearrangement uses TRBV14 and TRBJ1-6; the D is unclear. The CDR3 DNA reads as TGTGCCAGCAACAGCGTCTATAATTCACCCCTCCACTTT. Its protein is CASNSVYNSPLHF.